This TCR beta chain is from a study of T cell responses to AZD1222 COVID-19 vaccine. Of note for this clone: Its antigen is unknown.

Findings and caveats of the study: Following two doses of AZD1222, Spike-specific TCR breadth and depth rose. Seropositivity was recorded at baseline in only five to seven AZD1222 recipients. Donor demographics were predominantly white British with a female majority; clonal diversity may be underestimated.

Here immunoSEQ multiplex PCR was the method, and the copy in TCRdb shows in-frame clones only, minus some. The repertoire holds about 19,000 clones, with roughly 76% as singletons. Trimming left V 0 bases short and J 2 bases short, with 10 bases between. Germline lookup yields CDR1 GTSNPN and CDR2 SVGIG (reference sequence). This CDR3 has 14 amino acids. The V and J genes are TRBV30 and TRBJ1-1; D remains ambiguous. The receptor was derived from an adult who received the AZD1222 COVID-19 vaccine. The sequenced sample was peripheral blood, obtained 28 days after the second AZD1222 dose. CDR3 coding DNA: TGTGCCTGGAGTGTACTCCGGGTTAACACTGAAGCTTTCTTT. This gives the protein CAWSVLRVNTEAFF. Full variable domain (outside the CDR3, taken from reference TRBV30 and TRBJ1-1): SQTIHQWPATLVQPVGSPLSLECTVEGTSNPNLYWYRQAAGRGLQLLFYSVGIGQISSEVPQNLSASRPQDRQFILSSKKLLLSDSGFYLCAWSVLRVNTEAFFGQGTRLTVV.